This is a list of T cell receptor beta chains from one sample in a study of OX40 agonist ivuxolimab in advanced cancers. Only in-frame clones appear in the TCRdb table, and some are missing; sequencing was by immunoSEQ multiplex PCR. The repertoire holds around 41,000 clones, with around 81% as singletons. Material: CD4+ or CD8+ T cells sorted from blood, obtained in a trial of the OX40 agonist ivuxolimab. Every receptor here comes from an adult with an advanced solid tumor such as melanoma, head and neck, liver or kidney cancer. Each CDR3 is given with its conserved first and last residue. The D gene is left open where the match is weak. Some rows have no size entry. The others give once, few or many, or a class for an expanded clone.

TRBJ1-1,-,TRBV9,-,TGTGCCAGCAGCGGCCCTCAGAGGGCAAGGGGGGGCACTGAAGCTTTCTTT,CASSGPQRARGGTEAFF
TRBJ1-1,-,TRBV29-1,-,TGCAGCGTTGAAGTGGGGCAGGGAGGTACTGAAGCTTTCTTT,CSVEVGQGGTEAFF
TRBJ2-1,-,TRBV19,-,TGTGCCAGTAGTACTGAGACCTTGGGACGAGGGAACTACAATGAGCAGTTCTTC,CASSTETLGRGNYNEQFF
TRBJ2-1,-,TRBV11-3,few,TGTGCCAGCAGCCCACCCCCTGTGGGTGAGCAGTTCTTC,CASSPPPVGEQFF
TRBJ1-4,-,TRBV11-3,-,TGTGCCAGCAGCTTAGATGTGAATGAAAAAGTGTTTTTT,CASSLDVNEKVFF
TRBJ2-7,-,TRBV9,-,TGTGCCAGCAGCGTACCCAGCACCCGGGACTTAGCTTACGAGCAGTACTTC,CASSVPSTRDLAYEQYF
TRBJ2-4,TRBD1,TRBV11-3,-,TGTGCCAGCAGCCTCGCGACAGGGGGCTTGGCCAAAAACATTCAGTACTTC,CASSLATGGLAKNIQYF
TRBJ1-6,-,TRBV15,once,TGTGCCACCAGCAGAGATCAGGCGGGCCCTAATAATTCACCCCTCCACTTT,CATSRDQAGPNNSPLHF
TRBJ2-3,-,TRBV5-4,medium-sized,TGTGCCAGCAGCGGAGGGGGAAATACGCAGTATTTT,CASSGGGNTQYF
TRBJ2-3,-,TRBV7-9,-,TGTGCCAGTAGGCTCGGGGACACAGATACGCAGTATTTT,CASRLGDTDTQYF
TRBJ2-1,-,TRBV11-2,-,TGTGCCAGCAGCCTGAGCGGGTCACCCTACAATGAGCAGTTCTTC,CASSLSGSPYNEQFF
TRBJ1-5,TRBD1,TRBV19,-,TGTGCCAGTAGGGGGGGTCGGGACAGGGATCAGCCCCAGCATTTT,CASRGGRDRDQPQHF
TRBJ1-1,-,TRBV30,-,TGTGCCTGGAGTGTACGGGGGAAGGGATCGAACACTGAAGCTTTCTTT,CAWSVRGKGSNTEAFF
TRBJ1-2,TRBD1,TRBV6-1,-,TGTGCCAGCACCCGGGACAGGGAAGAATGCACCTTC,CASTRDREECTF
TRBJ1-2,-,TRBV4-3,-,TGCGCCAGCAGCCAAGATCCCAGGGGAGACTATGGCTACACCTTC,CASSQDPRGDYGYTF
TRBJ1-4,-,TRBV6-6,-,TGTGCCAGCAGGCTGCGGGTTCTCGAAAAACTGTTTTTT,CASRLRVLEKLFF
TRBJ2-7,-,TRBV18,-,TGTGCCAGCTCACCAGAGGGGAGTCGGACCTACGAGCAGTACTTC,CASSPEGSRTYEQYF
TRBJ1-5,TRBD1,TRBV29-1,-,TGCAGCGTTGTGGACAGGGGAAATCAGCCCCAGCATTTT,CSVVDRGNQPQHF
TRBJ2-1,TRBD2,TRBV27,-,TGTGCCAGCAGTTTCGGGGGGAAGACCGAGCAGTTCTTC,CASSFGGKTEQFF
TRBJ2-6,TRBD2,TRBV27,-,TGTGCCAGTATGAAACAGGGGGCTCAACTAGCGGGAGGCTCTGGGGCCAACGTCCTGACTTTC,CASMKQGAQLAGGSGANVLTF
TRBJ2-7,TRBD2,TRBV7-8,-,TGTGCCAGCAGCCCTGGAGGGACTAGCGGCTCCTACGAGCAGTACTTC,CASSPGGTSGSYEQYF
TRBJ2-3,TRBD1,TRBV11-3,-,TGTGCCAGCACCCCGGGACAGGGAGGAGATACGCAGTATTTT,CASTPGQGGDTQYF
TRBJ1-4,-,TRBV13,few,TGTGCCAGCAGCTCTACTCGTCGGGCAGGAGCTAATGAAAAACTGTTTTTT,CASSSTRRAGANEKLFF
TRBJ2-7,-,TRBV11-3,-,TGTGCCAGCAGCTCCTACAGGGTAGGGGAGCAGTACTTC,CASSSYRVGEQYF
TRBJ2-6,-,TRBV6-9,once,TGTGCCAGCAGTTACCCATGCTTACGACAAAGTCGGGCCAACGTCCTGACTTTC,CASSYPCLRQSRANVLTF
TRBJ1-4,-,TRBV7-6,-,TGTGCCAGCAGCTTGGGACCAGATAAAAAACTGTTTTTT,CASSLGPDKKLFF
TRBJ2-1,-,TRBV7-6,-,TGTGCCAGCAGCTTAGGTAATAACAATGAGCAGTTCTTC,CASSLGNNNEQFF
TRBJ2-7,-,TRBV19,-,TGTGCCAGTAGTATGACAGCCTACGAGCAGTACTTC,CASSMTAYEQYF
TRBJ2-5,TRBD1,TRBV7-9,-,TGTGCCAGCAGCGTCGGGACAGGGGGAAAGACCCAGTACTTC,CASSVGTGGKTQYF
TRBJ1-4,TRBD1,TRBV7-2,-,TGTGCCAGCAGCTTTGGGACAGCAACTAATGAAAAACTGTTTTTT,CASSFGTATNEKLFF
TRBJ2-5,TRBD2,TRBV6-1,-,TGTGCCAGCAGTGGTAACCCCGGGACTAGGAGCCAAGAGACCCAGTACTTC,CASSGNPGTRSQETQYF
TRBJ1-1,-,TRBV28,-,TGTGCCAGCAAGATGGGCATGAACACTGAAGCTTTCTTT,CASKMGMNTEAFF
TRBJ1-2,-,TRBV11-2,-,TGTGCCAGCAGCCCGTTTATCCCAGAATCTAACTATGGCTACACCTTC,CASSPFIPESNYGYTF
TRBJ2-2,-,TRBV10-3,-,TGTGCCATCACCGATAGCGGTCCGACCGGGGAGCTGTTTTTT,CAITDSGPTGELFF
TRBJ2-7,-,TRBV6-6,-,TGTGCCAGCAGTTACTCTATCAGGGAGGCCTACGAGCAGTACTTC,CASSYSIREAYEQYF
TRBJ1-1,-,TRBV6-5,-,TGTGCCAGCACCATTACATGGGGGGAAGCTGAAGCTTTCTTT,CASTITWGEAEAFF
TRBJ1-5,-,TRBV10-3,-,TGTGCCATCAGTGAAGGGCAGGGCCCTGAGGCCCAGCATTTT,CAISEGQGPEAQHF
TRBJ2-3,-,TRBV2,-,TGTGCCAGCAGATATGGGGGTGGCACAGATACGCAGTATTTT,CASRYGGGTDTQYF
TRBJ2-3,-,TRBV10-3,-,TGTGCCATCAGTGAACACAGGGGCACAGATACGCAGTATTTT,CAISEHRGTDTQYF
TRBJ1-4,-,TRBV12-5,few,TGTGCTAGTGGTTTGGTATACTCTGCAACTAATGAAAAACTGTTTTTT,CASGLVYSATNEKLFF
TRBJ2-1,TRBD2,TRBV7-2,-,TGTGCCAGCAGCTTACTCTTACGACTAGCGGGAGGGGGCAATGAGCAGTTCTTC,CASSLLLRLAGGGNEQFF
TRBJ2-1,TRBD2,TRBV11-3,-,TGTGCCAGCAGCTCGGGGAGGGGCTCCTACAATGAGCAGTTCTTC,CASSSGRGSYNEQFF
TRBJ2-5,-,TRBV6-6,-,TGTGCCAGCAGGACTAAGGAGACCCAGTACTTC,CASRTKETQYF
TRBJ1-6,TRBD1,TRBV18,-,TGTGCCAGCTCACCGCGACAGGGAGGGGATTCACCCCTCCACTTT,CASSPRQGGDSPLHF
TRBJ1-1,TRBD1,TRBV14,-,TGTGCCAGCAGCCCCACAGGGGGATTAACTGAAGCTTTCTTT,CASSPTGGLTEAFF
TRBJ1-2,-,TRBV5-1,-,TGCGCCAGCAGCGGCGGGGGCGGCTATGGCTACACCTTC,CASSGGGGYGYTF
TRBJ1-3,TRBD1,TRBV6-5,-,TGTGCCAGCAGTTCCATCGACAGGGCTGGAAACACCATATATTTT,CASSSIDRAGNTIYF
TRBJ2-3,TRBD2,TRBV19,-,TGTGCCAGTAGTTTAGCGGGAGAAGATACGCAGTATTTT,CASSLAGEDTQYF
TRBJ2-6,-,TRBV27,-,TGTGCCAGCAGTACCGGGGCCAACGTCCTGACTTTC,CASSTGANVLTF